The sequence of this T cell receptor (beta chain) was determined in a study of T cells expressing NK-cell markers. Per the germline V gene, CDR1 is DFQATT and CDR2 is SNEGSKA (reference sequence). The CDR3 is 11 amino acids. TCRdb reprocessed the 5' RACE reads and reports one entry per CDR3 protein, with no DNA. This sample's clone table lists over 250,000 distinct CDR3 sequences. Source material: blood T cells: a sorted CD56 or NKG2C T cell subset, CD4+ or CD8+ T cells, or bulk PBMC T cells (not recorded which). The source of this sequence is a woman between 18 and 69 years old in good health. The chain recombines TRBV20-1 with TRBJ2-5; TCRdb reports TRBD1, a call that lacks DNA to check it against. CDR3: CSARAGETQYF.